A single sample gave rise to the 13 T cell receptor beta chains below, sequenced in a study of cytomegalovirus exposure and HLA in healthy donors. PCR was performed using 60 Vbeta and 13 Jbeta primers. Using immunoSEQ multiplex PCR, the repertoire was profiled, and TCRdb retains in-frame clones only, with some absent. Seen here are 140,000 or so clones, 61% observed once, and the top ten hold around 1.9%. The sequenced material came from PBMCs. These receptors were obtained from a male donor in good health and CMV-seronegative.

The chain employs TRBV19 and TRBJ1-1, with a possible D match to TRBD1 (5 bases). The V end lost 3 bases, the J end lost 3 bases, and 11 bases lay between the germline ends. This CDR3 has 14 amino acids. The germline V gene encodes CDR1 LNHDA and CDR2 SQIVND (reference sequence). CDR3 DNA: TGTGCCAGTAGTATGGGTCGGGGGTACACTGAAGCTTTCTTT. It codes for CASSMGRGYTEAFF.

The chain couples TRBV11-1 to TRBJ2-7; D perhaps matches TRBD1 (6 bases). The CDR3 runs 14 residues. V lost 1 base and J lost 0, with 7 bases in between. Germline CDR1 is SGHAT and CDR2 is FQDESV (reference sequence). The CDR3 DNA reads as TGTGCCAGCAGCTTAGTGGACAGCTCCTACGAGCAGTACTTC. Its translation is CASSLVDSSYEQYF.

V is TRBV7-9 and J is TRBJ1-2; maybe TRBD1 (5 bases). V was pared by 3 bases and J by 4 bases, with 12 bases between. The CDR3 totals 14 residues. The germline CDR1 and CDR2 sequences are SEHNR and FQNEAQ (reference sequence). The CDR3 coding sequence is TGTGCCAGCAGCTTTCCTCAAGACAGCTATGGCTACACCTTC. It translates to CASSFPQDSYGYTF. The full variable domain, completed using reference TRBV7-9 and TRBJ1-2, is DTGVSQNPRHKITKRGQNVTFRCDPISEHNRLYWYRQTLGQGPEFLTYFQNEAQLEKSRLLSDRFSAERPKGSFSTLEIQRTEQGDSAMYLCASSFPQDSYGYTFGSGTRLTVV.

The CDR3 DNA reads TGCGCCAGCAGCCAAGATGTAAGGGGGCTAACCTCGGATAACTATGGCTACACCTTC. It yields the protein CASSQDVRGLTSDNYGYTF. The gene calls are TRBV4-3 and TRBJ1-2; 7 nucleotides align to TRBD1. The CDR3 is 19 amino acids. Germline V CDR1 and CDR2: LGHNA, YSLEER. Unmatched junction bases numbered 14, after V lost 0 bases and J lost 1 base.

The chain carries TRBV14 and TRBJ2-7, with D possibly TRBD1 on 7 matching bases. Trimming stripped 4 bases from V and 10 bases from J, with 17 bases between. Germline lookup yields CDR1 SGHDN and CDR2 FVKESK. The CDR3 extends over 13 amino acids. The CDR3 spells CASSPISQGGQYF. The CDR3 DNA sequence: TGTGCCAGCAGCCCCATTAGCCAGGGGGGCCAGTACTTC.

V is TRBV7-9 and J is TRBJ1-2; D might be TRBD1 (6 bases). The CDR3 length is 15 residues. CDR1 and CDR2 from the germline V gene are SEHNR and FQNEAQ (reference sequence). Trimming took 1 base from V and 4 from J, leaving 13 bases between them. As DNA, the CDR3 is TGTGCCAGCAGCTTAGGGGACATGTGGGGCTATGGCTACACCTTC. It is translated as CASSLGDMWGYGYTF. Together with reference TRBV7-9 and TRBJ1-2, the CDR3 gives the full variable domain: DTGVSQNPRHKITKRGQNVTFRCDPISEHNRLYWYRQTLGQGPEFLTYFQNEAQLEKSRLLSDRFSAERPKGSFSTLEIQRTEQGDSAMYLCASSLGDMWGYGYTFGSGTRLTVV.

V gene TRBV28 combines with J gene TRBJ2-2; D possibly corresponds to TRBD2 (6 bases). Deletions cut 5 bases from V and 1 base from J, with 8 bases between. Germline assignment: CDR1 MDHEN and CDR2 SYDVKM. The CDR3 has 14 amino acids. The CDR3 here is CASSGGWNTGELFF. The CDR3 DNA reads as TGTGCCAGCAGTGGAGGGTGGAACACCGGGGAGCTGTTTTTT.

This chain connects TRBV2 to TRBJ1-2; no reliable D call. The germline V gene has CDR1 SNHLY and CDR2 FYNNEI. V lost 1 base and J 8 bases, leaving 11 bases between the germline ends. There are 13 residues in the CDR3. The CDR3 sequence: CASSEGRQRGYTF. CDR3 nucleotides: TGTGCCAGCAGTGAAGGGCGGCAACGGGGCTACACCTTC. Complete variable domain (other parts from reference TRBV2 and TRBJ1-2): EPEVTQTPSHQVTQMGQEVILRCVPISNHLYFYWYRQILGQKVEFLVSFYNNEISEKSEIFDDQFSVERPDGSNFTLKIRSTKLEDSAMYFCASSEGRQRGYTFGSGTRLTVV.

This clone was seen more than once but under ten times. This sequence joins TRBV19 and TRBJ1-4, with 11 bases fitting TRBD1. J was trimmed by 9 bases and V by 4 bases; bases with no gene match: 7. Germline CDR1 and CDR2: LNHDA and SQIVND (reference sequence). The CDR3 runs 15 residues. DNA of the CDR3: TGTGCCAGTAGTACCGGACAGGGGGCGCCTCAAAAACTGTTTTTT. Amino acids: CASSTGQGAPQKLFF.

This chain connects TRBV7-9 to TRBJ1-4, with 11 bases that match TRBD1. This CDR3 region has 16 residues. The trim removed 6 bases at V and 4 bases at J, leaving 7 bases unmatched. CDR1 SEHNR and CDR2 FQNEAQ come from the germline V gene (reference sequence). This CDR3 is CASREGQGAINEKLFF. The CDR3 DNA is TGTGCCAGCAGGGAAGGACAGGGGGCCATTAATGAAAAACTGTTTTTT.

This clone was observed a few times. This rearrangement joins TRBV7-2 to TRBJ1-2; 7 bases align to TRBD1. With V trimmed by 6 bases and J by 7 bases, 8 bases remained unmatched. Per germline, CDR1 SGHTA and CDR2 FQGNSA. This CDR3 spans 13 amino acids. The CDR3 region is CASRPTGTAGYTF. The CDR3 nucleotides read TGTGCCAGCAGACCCACCGGGACAGCTGGCTACACCTTC.

The V and J genes are TRBV19 and TRBJ1-4, with 7 bases aligning to TRBD1. The germline V gene has CDR1 LNHDA and CDR2 SQIVND (reference sequence). The CDR3 has 14 residues. J lost 6 bases, V lost 3 bases, and 4 bases had no gene match. The CDR3 reads CASSMTGQHEKLFF. CDR3 nucleotide sequence: TGTGCCAGTAGTATGACAGGGCAGCATGAAAAACTGTTTTTT.

In this sample, this clone turned up a few times. The gene calls are TRBV18 and TRBJ1-3; 8 bases align to TRBD1. CDR1 and CDR2 (germline): KGHSH, LQKENI. The CDR3 is 13 amino acids. The ends lost 3 bases at V and 6 bases at J; junction bases unmatched: 1. The CDR3 is CASSPGQENTIYF. The DNA of the CDR3 is TGTGCCAGCTCACCGGGACAGGAAAACACCATATATTTT. The variable domain in full, completed from reference TRBV18 and TRBJ1-3, reads NAGVMQNPRHLVRRRGQEARLRCSPMKGHSHVYWYRQLPEEGLKFMVYLQKENIIDESGMPKERFSAEFPKEGPSILRIQQVVRGDSAAYFCASSPGQENTIYFGEGSWLTVV.